This T cell receptor beta chain was profiled in a study of tumor and adjacent non-tumor tissue in lung cancer. The template was RNA from unsorted bulk tissue. Concerning this clonotype itself: Its antigen is not identified.

CDR3 size: 12 residues. Between the trimmed V and J ends, which lost 6 bases and 10 bases, there was a span of 13 bases. CDR1 is MNHEY and CDR2 is SVGEGT in the germline V gene. The library came from three nested PCR rounds adapted from ARM-PCR protocols. MiXCR, run by TCRdb on the multiplex PCR reads, gives a single entry per CDR3 protein. The sample has 90,000 or so distinct CDR3 sequences, about 61% seen once. Study outcomes and limitations: Higher tumor TCR diversity was associated with shorter survival.

This receptor was identified in a man between 65 and 80 years old with non-small cell lung cancer. The sample was lung tumor tissue. The chain carries TRBV6-2 or TRBV6-3 and TRBJ2-1, with no clear D. Here the CDR3 reads CASSYLKWEQFF. The CDR3 DNA follows: TGTGCCAGCAGCTACCTTAAGTGGGAGCAGTTCTTC.